This T cell receptor (beta chain) was obtained from a study of T cell responses to AZD1222 COVID-19 vaccine. This CDR3 is built from 14 residues. Trimming took off 0 bases at V and 4 bases at J, with 10 bases between the two ends. Per germline, CDR1 GTSNPN and CDR2 SVGIG (reference sequence). Sequenced by immunoSEQ multiplex PCR; TCRdb stores in-frame clones only, minus some. The table has around 97,000 clones, 75% to 95% seen once. Points from the study as a whole: Unmutated variant regions are reportedly targeted by nearly half of spike-specific TCRs. Receipt of two AZD1222 doses was followed by a rise in Spike-specific TCR breadth and depth. The donor group comprised mostly white British people and more females; the analysis possibly underestimated clonal diversity.

In regard to this clone: The antigen is not known.

The sequence was collected from an adult in good health. The input for sequencing was peripheral blood, taken on day 0 of AZD1222 vaccination. The chain employs TRBV30 and TRBJ1-3, with no clear D. CDR3 DNA sequence: TGTGCCTGGAGTGTACTAGGAGGAGGAAACACCATATATTTT. Its translation: CAWSVLGGGNTIYF.